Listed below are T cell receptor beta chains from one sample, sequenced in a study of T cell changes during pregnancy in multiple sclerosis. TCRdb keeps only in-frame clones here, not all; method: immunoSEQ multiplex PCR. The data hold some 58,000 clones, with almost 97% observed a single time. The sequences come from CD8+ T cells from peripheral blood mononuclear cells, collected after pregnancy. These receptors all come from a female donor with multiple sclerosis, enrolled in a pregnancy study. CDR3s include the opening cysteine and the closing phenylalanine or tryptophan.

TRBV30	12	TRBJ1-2	CAWSVDRLDYTF
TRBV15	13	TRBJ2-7	CATSRPPVYEQYF
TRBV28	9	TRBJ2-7	CASGGERYF
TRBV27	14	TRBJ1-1	CASSPGQGVAEAFF
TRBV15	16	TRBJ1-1	CATRGGQGRANTEAFF
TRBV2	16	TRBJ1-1	CASSEDRGGMNTEAFF
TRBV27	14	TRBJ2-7	CASSYGPGVYEQYF
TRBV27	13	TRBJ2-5	CASIGGMGETQYF
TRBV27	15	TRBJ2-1	CASSLGLAGLNEQFF
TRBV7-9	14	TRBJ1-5	CASSPRWRVRPQHF
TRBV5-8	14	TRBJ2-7	CASSLAPSAYEQYF
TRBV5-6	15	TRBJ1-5	CASSFKGMANQPQHF
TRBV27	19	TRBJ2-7	CASSLSPLALTSGGYEQYF
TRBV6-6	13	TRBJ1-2	CASSYSTVLSYTF
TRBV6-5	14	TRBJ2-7	CASRYRTGGDEQYF
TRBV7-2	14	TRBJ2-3	CASRTPGQPATQYF
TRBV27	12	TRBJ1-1	CASSLVGTEAFF
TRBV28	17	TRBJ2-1	CASSFFSRGSNNNEQFF
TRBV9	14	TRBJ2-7	CASSVTTVGDEQYF
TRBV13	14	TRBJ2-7	CTSSSRDKTYEQYF
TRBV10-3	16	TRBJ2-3	CAISESTGGPTDTQYF